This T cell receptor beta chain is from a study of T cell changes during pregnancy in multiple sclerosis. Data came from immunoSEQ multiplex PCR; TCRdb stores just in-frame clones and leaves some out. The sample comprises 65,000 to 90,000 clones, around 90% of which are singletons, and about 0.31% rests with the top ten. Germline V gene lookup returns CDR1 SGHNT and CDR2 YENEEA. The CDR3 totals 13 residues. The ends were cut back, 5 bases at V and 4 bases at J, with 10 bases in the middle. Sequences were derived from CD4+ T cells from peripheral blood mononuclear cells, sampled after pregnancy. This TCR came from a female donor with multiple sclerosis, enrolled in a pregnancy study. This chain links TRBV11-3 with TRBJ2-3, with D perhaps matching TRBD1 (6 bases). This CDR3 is CASSPKGADTQYF. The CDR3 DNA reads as TGTGCCAGCAGCCCCAAGGGGGCAGATACGCAGTATTTT. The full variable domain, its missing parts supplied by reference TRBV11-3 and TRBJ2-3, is EAGVVQSPRYKIIEKKQPVAFWCNPISGHNTLYWYLQNLGQGPELLIRYENEEAVDDSQLPKDRFSAERLKGVDSTLKIQPAELGDSAVYLCASSPKGADTQYFGPGTRLTVL.